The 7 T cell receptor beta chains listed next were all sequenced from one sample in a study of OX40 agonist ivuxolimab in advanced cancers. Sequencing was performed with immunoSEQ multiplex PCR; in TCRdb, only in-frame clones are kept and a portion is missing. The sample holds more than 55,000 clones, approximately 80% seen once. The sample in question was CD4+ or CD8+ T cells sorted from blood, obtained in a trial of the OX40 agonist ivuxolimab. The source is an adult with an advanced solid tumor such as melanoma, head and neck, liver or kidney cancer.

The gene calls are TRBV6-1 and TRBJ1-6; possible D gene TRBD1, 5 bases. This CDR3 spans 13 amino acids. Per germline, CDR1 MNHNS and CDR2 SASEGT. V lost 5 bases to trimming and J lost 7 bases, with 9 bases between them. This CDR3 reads CASSSRDNSPLHF. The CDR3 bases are TGTGCCAGCAGTAGCCGGGACAATTCACCCCTCCACTTT.

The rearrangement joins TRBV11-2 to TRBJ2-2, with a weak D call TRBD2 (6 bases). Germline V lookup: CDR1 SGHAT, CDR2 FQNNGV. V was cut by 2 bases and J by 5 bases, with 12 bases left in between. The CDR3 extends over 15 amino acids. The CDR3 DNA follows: TGTGCCAGCAGCTTAACCGGGAGCGAGACCGGGGAGCTGTTTTTT. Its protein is CASSLTGSETGELFF.

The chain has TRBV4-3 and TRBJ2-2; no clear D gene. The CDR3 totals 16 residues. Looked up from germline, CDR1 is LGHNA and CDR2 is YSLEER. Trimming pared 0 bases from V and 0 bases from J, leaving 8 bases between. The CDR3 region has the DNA TGCGCCAGCAGCCAAGAGGTACAGCCGAACACCGGGGAGCTGTTTTTT. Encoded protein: CASSQEVQPNTGELFF.

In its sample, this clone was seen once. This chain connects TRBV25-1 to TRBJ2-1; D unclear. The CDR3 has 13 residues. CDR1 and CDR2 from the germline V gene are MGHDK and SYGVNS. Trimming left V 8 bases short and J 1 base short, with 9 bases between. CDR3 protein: CASGGGSYNEQFF. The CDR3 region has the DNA TGTGCCAGCGGTGGCGGTTCCTACAATGAGCAGTTCTTC.

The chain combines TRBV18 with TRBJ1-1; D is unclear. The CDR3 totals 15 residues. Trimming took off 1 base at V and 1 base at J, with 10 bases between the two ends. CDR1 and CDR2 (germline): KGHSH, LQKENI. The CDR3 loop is CASSPQPGPNTEAFF. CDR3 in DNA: TGTGCCAGCTCACCACAACCAGGCCCGAACACTGAAGCTTTCTTT.

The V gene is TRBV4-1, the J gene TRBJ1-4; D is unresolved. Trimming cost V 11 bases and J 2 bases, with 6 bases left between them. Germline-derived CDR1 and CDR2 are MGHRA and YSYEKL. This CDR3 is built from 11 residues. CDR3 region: CAPETNEKLFF. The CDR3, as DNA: TGCGCCCCCGAGACTAATGAAAAACTGTTTTTT.

CDR3 region: CASSRLTSGTGEQFF. Written as DNA, the CDR3 is TGTGCCAGCAGCCGACTGACTAGCGGGACGGGGGAGCAGTTCTTC. This chain uses TRBV14 with TRBJ2-1, with 11 nucleotides matching TRBD2. V trimming: 4 bases; J trimming: 10 bases; junction bases outside the gene matches: 9. Germline V lookup: CDR1 SGHDN, CDR2 FVKESK. There are 15 residues in the CDR3.